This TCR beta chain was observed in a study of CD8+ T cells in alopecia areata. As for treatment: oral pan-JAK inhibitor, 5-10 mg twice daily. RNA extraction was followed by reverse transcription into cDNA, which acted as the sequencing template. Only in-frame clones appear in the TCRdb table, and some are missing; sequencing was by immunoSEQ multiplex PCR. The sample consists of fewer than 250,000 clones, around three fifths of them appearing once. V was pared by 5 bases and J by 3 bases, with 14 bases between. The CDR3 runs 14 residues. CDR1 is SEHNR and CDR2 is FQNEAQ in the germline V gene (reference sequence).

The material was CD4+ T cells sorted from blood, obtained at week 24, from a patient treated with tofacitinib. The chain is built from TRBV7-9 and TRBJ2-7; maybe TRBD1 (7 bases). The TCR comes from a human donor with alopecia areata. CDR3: CASSPGGGVYEQYF. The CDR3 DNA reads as TGTGCCAGCAGCCCAGGGGGAGGCGTCTACGAGCAGTACTTC.